Below, 2 T cell receptor beta chains from the same sample are listed, as sequenced in a study of T-cell memory formation after mild COVID-19. One entry per CDR3 protein, called by TCRdb with MiXCR from the 5' RACE reads. The profile covers some 180,000 distinct CDR3 sequences, with roughly 13% appearing a single time and roughly 3.3% taken by the ten largest. Sequencing was done on a sample of PBMCs or a T cell subset sorted from them (not recorded which). Source of these receptors: a man aged 18 to 30 who had mild COVID-19 (a few samples of this study predate the infection). Cell type and time point are not known.

This clonotype was picked up a small number of times. The genes are TRBV6-2 or TRBV6-3 and TRBJ1-1; D call uncertain. Germline CDR1 is MNHEY and CDR2 is SVGEGT. The CDR3 sequence is 11 residues long. Trimming pared 8 bases from V and 11 bases from J, leaving 15 bases between. The CDR3 nucleotides are TGTGCCAGCGGTCAATTCGGGATTGCTTTCTTT. Translation: CASGQFGIAFF.

This chain joins TRBV5-1 and TRBJ2-1; maybe TRBD2 (7 bases). CDR3 size: 18 residues. Germline V gene lookup returns CDR1 SGHRS and CDR2 YFSETQ. V was pared by 4 bases and J by 7 bases, with 27 bases between. The CDR3 here is CASSHLPSGGLFRNEQFF. Here the CDR3 DNA reads TGCGCCAGCAGCCACCTACCTTCGGGGGGCCTTTTTAGGAATGAGCAGTTCTTC.